The entry below gives a single T cell receptor (beta chain) sequence along with its context. The sample comes from a study of cytomegalovirus exposure and HLA in healthy donors. Across the whole study: An earlier analysis identified 120 million or so unique TCR beta sequences in about 190 million T cells.

The PCR employed 60 Vbeta primers together with 13 Jbeta primers. This table comes from immunoSEQ multiplex PCR, and its TCRdb copy is limited to in-frame clones, with some not included. Of just under 95,000 clones listed, over 70% were seen once; the top ten hold roughly 6.6%. This TCR was sampled from a man aged 50 to 60 in good health and CMV-seropositive. Sample: PBMCs.

The CDR3: CASSDGQADSPLHF. CDR3 nucleotides: TGTGCCAGCAGCGACGGACAGGCGGATTCACCCCTCCACTTT. This sequence joins TRBV5-8 and TRBJ1-6, with 7 bases that match TRBD1. The CDR3 contains 14 residues. Trimming cost V 4 bases and J 8 bases; bases outside gene matches: 6. CDR1 SGHTS and CDR2 YDEGEE come from the germline V gene.